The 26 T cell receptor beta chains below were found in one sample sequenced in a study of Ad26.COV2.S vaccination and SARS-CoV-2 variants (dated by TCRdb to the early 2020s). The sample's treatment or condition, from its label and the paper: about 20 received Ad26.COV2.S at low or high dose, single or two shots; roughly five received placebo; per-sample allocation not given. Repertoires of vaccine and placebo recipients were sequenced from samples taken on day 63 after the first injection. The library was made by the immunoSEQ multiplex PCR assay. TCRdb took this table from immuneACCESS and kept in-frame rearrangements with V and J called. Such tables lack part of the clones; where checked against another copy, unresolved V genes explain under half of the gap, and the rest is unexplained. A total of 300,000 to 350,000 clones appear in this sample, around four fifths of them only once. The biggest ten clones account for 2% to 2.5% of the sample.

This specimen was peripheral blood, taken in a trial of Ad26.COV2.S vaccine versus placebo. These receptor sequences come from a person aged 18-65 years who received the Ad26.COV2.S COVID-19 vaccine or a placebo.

The CDR3 loop reads CASRPGAAYEQYF. The CDR3 DNA is TGTGCCAGCAGACCAGGGGCGGCCTACGAGCAGTACTTC. The chain combines TRBV6-5 with TRBJ2-7; possible D gene TRBD1, 6 bases. CDR3 length: 13 amino acids. V was trimmed by 6 bases and J by 2 bases, leaving 11 bases between them. Germline V gene lookup returns CDR1 MNHEY and CDR2 SVGAGI.

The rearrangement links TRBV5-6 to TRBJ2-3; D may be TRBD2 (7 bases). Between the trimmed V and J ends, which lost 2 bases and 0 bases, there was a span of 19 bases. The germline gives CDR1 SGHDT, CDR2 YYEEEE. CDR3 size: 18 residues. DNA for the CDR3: TGTGCCAGCAGCTTCCCGGGGGGCGATCTTCGAAGCACAGATACGCAGTATTTT. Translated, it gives CASSFPGGDLRSTDTQYF.

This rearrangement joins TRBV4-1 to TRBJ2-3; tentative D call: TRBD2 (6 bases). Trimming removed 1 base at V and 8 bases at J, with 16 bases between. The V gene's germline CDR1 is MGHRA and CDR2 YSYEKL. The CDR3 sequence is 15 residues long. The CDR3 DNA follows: TGCGCCAGCAGCCAAGGACTAGTGGTGCAGGGTACGCAGTATTTT. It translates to CASSQGLVVQGTQYF.

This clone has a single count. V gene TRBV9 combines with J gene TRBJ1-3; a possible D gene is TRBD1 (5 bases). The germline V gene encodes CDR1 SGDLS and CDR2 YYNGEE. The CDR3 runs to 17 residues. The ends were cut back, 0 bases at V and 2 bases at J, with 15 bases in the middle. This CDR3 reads CASSVATPPGPGNTIYF. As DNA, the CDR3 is TGTGCCAGCAGCGTAGCTACGCCCCCAGGGCCTGGAAACACCATATATTTT.

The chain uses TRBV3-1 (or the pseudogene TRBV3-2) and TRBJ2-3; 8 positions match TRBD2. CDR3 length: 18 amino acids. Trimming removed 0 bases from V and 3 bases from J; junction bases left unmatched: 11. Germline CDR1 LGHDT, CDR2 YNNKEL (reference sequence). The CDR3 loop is CASSQDYLSRGGTDTQYF. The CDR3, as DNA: TGTGCCAGCAGCCAAGATTACCTATCCCGGGGGGGAACAGATACGCAGTATTTT.

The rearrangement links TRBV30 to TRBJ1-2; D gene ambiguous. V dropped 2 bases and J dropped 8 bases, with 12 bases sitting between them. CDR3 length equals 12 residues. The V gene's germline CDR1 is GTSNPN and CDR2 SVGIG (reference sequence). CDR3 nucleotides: TGTGCCTGGAGTCCCCGGAATGGAGGCTACACCTTC. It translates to CAWSPRNGGYTF.

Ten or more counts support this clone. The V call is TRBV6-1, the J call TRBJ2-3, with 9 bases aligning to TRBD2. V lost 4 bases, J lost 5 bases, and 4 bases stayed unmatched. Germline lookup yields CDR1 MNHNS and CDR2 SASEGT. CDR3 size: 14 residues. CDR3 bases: TGTGCCAGCAGTGTAGCGGGGGTAAAAGATACGCAGTATTTT. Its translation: CASSVAGVKDTQYF.

CDR3 loop: CASSRTDSGNTIYF. CDR3 DNA sequence: TGTGCCAGCAGCCGGACAGACTCTGGAAACACCATATATTTT. The chain employs TRBV3-1 (or the pseudogene TRBV3-2) and TRBJ1-3, with D maybe TRBD1 (6 bases). Germline lookup yields CDR1 LGHDT and CDR2 YNNKEL (reference sequence). V lost 4 bases and J lost 0, with 7 bases in between. The length of the CDR3 is 14 residues.

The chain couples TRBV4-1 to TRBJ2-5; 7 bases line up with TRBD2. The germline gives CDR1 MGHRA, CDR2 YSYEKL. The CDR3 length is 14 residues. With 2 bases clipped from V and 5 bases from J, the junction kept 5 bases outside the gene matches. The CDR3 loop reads CASSQMTSMETQYF. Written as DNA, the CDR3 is TGCGCCAGCAGCCAAATGACTAGCATGGAGACCCAGTACTTC.

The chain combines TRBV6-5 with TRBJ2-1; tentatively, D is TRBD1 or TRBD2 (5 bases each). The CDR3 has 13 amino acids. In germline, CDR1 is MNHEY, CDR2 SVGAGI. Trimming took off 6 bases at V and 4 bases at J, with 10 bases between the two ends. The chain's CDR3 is CASSPGAYNEQFF. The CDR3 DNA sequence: TGTGCCAGCAGCCCCGGGGCTTACAATGAGCAGTTCTTC.

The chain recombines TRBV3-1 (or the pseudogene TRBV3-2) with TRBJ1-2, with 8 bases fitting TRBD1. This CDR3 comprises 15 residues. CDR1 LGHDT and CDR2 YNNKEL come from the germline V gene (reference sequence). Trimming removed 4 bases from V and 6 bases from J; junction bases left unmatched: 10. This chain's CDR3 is CASSLKGTGRHGYTF. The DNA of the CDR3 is TGTGCCAGCAGCCTCAAAGGGACAGGTAGACATGGCTACACCTTC.

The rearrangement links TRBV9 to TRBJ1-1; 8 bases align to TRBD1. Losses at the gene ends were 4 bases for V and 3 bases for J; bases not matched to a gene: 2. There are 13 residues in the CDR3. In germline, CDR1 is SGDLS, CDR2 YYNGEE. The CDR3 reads CASSTGQDTEAFF. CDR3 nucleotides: TGTGCCAGCAGCACGGGACAGGACACTGAAGCTTTCTTT. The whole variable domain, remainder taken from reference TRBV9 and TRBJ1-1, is DSGVTQTPKHLITATGQRVTLRCSPRSGDLSVYWYQQSLDQGLQFLIQYYNGEERAKGNILERFSAQQFPDLHSELNLSSLELGDSALYFCASSTGQDTEAFFGQGTRLTVV.

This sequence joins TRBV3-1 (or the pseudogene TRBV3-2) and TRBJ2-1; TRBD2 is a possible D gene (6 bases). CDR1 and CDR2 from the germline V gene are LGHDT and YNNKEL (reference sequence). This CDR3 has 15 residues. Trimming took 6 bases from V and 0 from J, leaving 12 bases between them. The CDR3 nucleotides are TGTGCCAGCAGAGAACGGGGGAGCTCCTACAATGAGCAGTTCTTC. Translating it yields CASRERGSSYNEQFF.

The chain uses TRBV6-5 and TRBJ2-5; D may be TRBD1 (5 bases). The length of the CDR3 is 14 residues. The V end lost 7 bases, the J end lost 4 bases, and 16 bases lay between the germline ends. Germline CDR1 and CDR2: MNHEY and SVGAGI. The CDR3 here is CASTPSVGRETQYF. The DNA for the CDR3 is TGTGCCAGCACCCCATCCGTGGGGCGAGAGACCCAGTACTTC.

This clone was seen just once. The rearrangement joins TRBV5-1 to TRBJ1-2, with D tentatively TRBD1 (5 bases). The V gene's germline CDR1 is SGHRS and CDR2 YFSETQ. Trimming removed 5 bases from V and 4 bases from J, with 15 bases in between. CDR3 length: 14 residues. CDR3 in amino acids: CASSQVPGLYGYTF. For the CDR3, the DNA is TGCGCCAGCAGTCAAGTCCCGGGGCTCTATGGCTACACCTTC.

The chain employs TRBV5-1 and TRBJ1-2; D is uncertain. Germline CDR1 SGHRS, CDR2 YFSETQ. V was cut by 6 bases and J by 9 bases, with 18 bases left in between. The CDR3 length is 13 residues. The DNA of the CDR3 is TGCGCCAGCACCCGGGATGGTAGGATGAGCTACACCTTC. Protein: CASTRDGRMSYTF.

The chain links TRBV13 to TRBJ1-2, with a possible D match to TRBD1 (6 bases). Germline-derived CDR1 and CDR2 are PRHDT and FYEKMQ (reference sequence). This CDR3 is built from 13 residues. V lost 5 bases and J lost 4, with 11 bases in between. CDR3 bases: TGTGCCAGCAGCGCGGACAGCCTCTATGGCTACACCTTC. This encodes CASSADSLYGYTF.

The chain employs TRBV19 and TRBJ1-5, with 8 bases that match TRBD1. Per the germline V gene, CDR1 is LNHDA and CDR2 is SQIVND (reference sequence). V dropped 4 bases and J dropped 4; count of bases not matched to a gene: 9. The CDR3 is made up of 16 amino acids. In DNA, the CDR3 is TGTGCCAGTAGTACCCCCACAGGGGGTTGGAATCAGCCCCAGCATTTT. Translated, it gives CASSTPTGGWNQPQHF.

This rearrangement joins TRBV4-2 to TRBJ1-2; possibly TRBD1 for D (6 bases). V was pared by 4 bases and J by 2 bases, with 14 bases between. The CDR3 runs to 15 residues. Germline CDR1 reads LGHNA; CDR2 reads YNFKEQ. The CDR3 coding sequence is TGTGCCAGCAGCCCTACACAGGGACCCAACTATGGCTACACCTTC. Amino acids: CASSPTQGPNYGYTF.

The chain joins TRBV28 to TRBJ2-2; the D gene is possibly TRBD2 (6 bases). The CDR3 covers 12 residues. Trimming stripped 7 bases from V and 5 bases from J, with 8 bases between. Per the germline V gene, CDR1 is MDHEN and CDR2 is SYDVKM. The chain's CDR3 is CASIGRTGELFF. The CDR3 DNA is TGTGCCAGCATTGGGAGGACCGGGGAGCTGTTTTTT.

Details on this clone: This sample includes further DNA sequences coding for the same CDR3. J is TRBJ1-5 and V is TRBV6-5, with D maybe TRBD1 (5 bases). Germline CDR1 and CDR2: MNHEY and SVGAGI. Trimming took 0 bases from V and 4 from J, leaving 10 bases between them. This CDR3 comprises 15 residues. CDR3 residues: CASSYSRDSNQPQHF. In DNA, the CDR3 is TGTGCCAGCAGTTACTCGAGAGACAGTAATCAGCCCCAGCATTTT.

CDR3 DNA sequence: TGTGCCAGCAGTTACTCTCAGGGAAGGACTGAAGCTTTCTTT. Translating gives CASSYSQGRTEAFF. The chain uses TRBV6-5 and TRBJ1-1, with a possible D match to TRBD1 (5 bases). CDR3 length equals 14 residues. Germline loops: CDR1 MNHEY, CDR2 SVGAGI. V gave up 0 bases and J gave up 5 bases, with 10 bases separating them.

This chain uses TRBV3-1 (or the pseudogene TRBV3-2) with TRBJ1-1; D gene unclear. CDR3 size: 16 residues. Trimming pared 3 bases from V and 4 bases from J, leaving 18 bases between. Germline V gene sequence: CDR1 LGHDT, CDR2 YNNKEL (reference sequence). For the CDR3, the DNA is TGTGCCAGCAGCCAGAGGACGCCTGGCGGTGGCACTGAAGCTTTCTTT. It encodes CASSQRTPGGGTEAFF.

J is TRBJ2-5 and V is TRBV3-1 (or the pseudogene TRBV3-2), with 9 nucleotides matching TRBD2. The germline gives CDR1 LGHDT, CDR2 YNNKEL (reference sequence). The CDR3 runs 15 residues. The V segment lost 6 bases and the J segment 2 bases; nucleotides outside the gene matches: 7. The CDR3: CASRREGGYQETQYF. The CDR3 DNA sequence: TGTGCCAGCAGGCGGGAGGGGGGGTATCAAGAGACCCAGTACTTC.

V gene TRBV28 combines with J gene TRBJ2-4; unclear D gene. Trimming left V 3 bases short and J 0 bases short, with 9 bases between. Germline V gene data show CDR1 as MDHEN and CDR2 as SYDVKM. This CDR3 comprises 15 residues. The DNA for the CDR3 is TGTGCCAGCAGTTTTTCAGAGCTAGCCAAAAACATTCAGTACTTC. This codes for CASSFSELAKNIQYF.

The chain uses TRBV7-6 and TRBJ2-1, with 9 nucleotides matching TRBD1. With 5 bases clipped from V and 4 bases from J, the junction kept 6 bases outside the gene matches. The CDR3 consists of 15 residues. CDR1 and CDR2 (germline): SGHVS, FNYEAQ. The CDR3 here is CASSAGQGEYNEQFF. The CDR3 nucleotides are TGTGCCAGCAGCGCGGGACAGGGAGAATACAATGAGCAGTTCTTC.